Listed here are 4 T cell receptor beta chains from one sample, sequenced in a study of blood T cell repertoires in COVID-19. Data came from immunoSEQ multiplex PCR; TCRdb stores just in-frame clones and leaves some out. This sample has 240,000 or so clones, with around 89% found just once. Sequencing used PBMCs or T cells enriched from blood (not recorded which). These receptor sequences come from a man between 35 and 55 years old who had recovered from COVID-19.

This clone was found once. One end of the junction is discordant with germline, which a read error may explain. At the DNA level, this CDR3 is encoded by other sequences in the same sample as well. The chain has TRBV3-1 (or the pseudogene TRBV3-2) and TRBJ1-4; 9 bases match TRBD1. Germline V gene sequence: CDR1 LGHDT, CDR2 YNNKEL (reference sequence). The CDR3 extends over 15 amino acids. This CDR3 is CASSPRQGVNEKLFF. CDR3 nucleotide sequence: TGTGCCAGTAGCCCCCGACAGGGGGTTAATGAAAAACTGTTTTTT.

This chain uses TRBV15 with TRBJ2-2; 15 bases are shared with TRBD2. The CDR3 has 21 residues. V trimming: 1 base; J trimming: 4 bases; junction bases outside the gene matches: 13. Germline CDR1 LNHNV, CDR2 YYDKDF (reference sequence). This chain's CDR3 is CATSRVPWTSGGGSGTGELFF. For the CDR3, the DNA is TGTGCCACCAGCAGAGTGCCGTGGACTAGCGGGGGGGGATCAGGCACCGGGGAGCTGTTTTTT.

This clone came up once. This chain joins TRBV13 and TRBJ2-1; 8 bases map to TRBD1. This CDR3 spans 15 amino acids. Per the germline V gene, CDR1 is PRHDT and CDR2 is FYEKMQ (reference sequence). After removal of 4 bases from V and 6 bases from J, the junction contained 8 bases not matched to a gene. The CDR3 DNA reads TGTGCCAGCAGCTCCCGACAGGGGAATCTCAATGAGCAGTTCTTC. Translating it yields CASSSRQGNLNEQFF.

The rearrangement links TRBV19 to TRBJ2-7; TRBD1 aligns across 7 bases. The CDR3 spans 12 residues. Germline-derived CDR1 and CDR2 are LNHDA and SQIVND (reference sequence). The J segment lost 7 bases and the V segment lost 8 bases, leaving 8 bases of the junction unmatched. This CDR3 reads CASGDRVREQYF. In DNA, the CDR3 is TGTGCCAGTGGCGACAGGGTCAGGGAGCAGTACTTC. Drawing the rest from reference TRBV19 and TRBJ2-7, the complete variable domain is DGGITQSPKYLFRKEGQNVTLSCEQNLNHDAMYWYRQDPGQGLRLIYYSQIVNDFQKGDIAEGYSVSREKKESFPLTVTSAQKNPTAFYLCASGDRVREQYFGPGTRLTVT.